One T cell receptor beta chain is described in this entry. Its specificity is unknown. Germline CDR1 and CDR2: MNHEY and SVGEGT. This CDR3 has 12 amino acids. Trimming pared 2 bases from V and 4 bases from J, leaving 5 bases between. The data originate from a study of T cell repertoires in cytomegalovirus infection. Looking at the study overall: A matching HLA type, together with CMV infection, was signaled by public TCR beta signatures.

TCRdb passed the reads through MiXCR, listing each CDR3 protein once. The data contain 80,000 to 95,000 distinct CDR3 sequences, roughly 29% of them seen just once; the ten biggest clones take up 71%. The material sequenced was CD8+ T cells from cultured PBMCs, taken from culture after CMV antigen stimulation. This chain connects TRBV6-2 or TRBV6-3 to TRBJ1-1; D remains ambiguous. The source is a human donor in good health (CMV status not recorded). Some clones in this sample may be carry-over from other donors' samples. For the CDR3, the DNA is TGTGCCAGCAGTTACATTAGCACTGAAGCTTTCTTT. It yields the protein CASSYISTEAFF.